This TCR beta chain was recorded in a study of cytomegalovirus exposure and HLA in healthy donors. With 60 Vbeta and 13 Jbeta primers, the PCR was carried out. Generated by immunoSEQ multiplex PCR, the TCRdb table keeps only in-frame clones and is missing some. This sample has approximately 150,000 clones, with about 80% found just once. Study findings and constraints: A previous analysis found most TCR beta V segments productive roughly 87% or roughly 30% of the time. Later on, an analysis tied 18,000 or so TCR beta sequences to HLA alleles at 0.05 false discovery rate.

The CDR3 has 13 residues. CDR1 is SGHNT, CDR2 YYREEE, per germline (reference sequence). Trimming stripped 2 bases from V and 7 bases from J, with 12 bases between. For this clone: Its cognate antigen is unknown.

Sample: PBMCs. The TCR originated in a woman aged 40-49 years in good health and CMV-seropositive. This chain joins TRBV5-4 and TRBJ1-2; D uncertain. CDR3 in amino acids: CASSLDPASGYTF. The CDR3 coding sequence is TGTGCCAGCAGCTTAGACCCAGCTAGTGGCTACACCTTC. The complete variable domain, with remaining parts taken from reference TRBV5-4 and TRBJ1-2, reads ETGVTQSPTHLIKTRGQQVTLRCSSQSGHNTVSWYQQALGQGPQFIFQYYREEENGRGNFPPRFSGLQFPNYSSELNVNALELDDSALYLCASSLDPASGYTFGSGTRLTVV.